Listed below are T cell receptor beta chains from one sample, sequenced in a study of CD8+ T cells in alopecia areata. Using immunoSEQ multiplex PCR, the repertoire was profiled, and TCRdb retains in-frame clones only, with some absent. Of roughly 150,000 clones in the sample, about 50% were seen once. The source was CD8+ T cells sorted from blood, collected at week 0. These receptors originate from a human donor with alopecia areata. CDR3s include the opening cysteine and the closing phenylalanine or tryptophan. A D gene is named only where the DNA matches it firmly. Rows may omit the clone size; those that give it use once, few, many or a size class.

j_gene | d_gene | v_gene | abundance | CDR3nt | CDR3aa
TRBJ2-7 | . | TRBV7-8 | few | TGTGCCAGCAGCTTAGATAGCATCTCCTACGAGCAGTACTTC | CASSLDSISYEQYF
TRBJ1-2 | . | TRBV23-1 | few | TGCGCCAGCAGTCCGTTGGGGGGGGAAGATGGCTACACCTTC | CASSPLGGEDGYTF
TRBJ1-4 | . | TRBV29-1 | few | TGCAGCGTTGTTCAGGGTGAAAAACTGTTTTTT | CSVVQGEKLFF
TRBJ1-5 | TRBD1 | TRBV10-2 | . | TGCGCCAGCAGTGAGTCGAGACAGGGGATCAATCAGCCCCAGCATTTT | CASSESRQGINQPQHF
TRBJ1-1 | . | TRBV27 | few | TGTGCCAGCAGTTTTGGGTTTAACACTGAAGCTTTCTTT | CASSFGFNTEAFF
TRBJ2-2 | . | TRBV5-1 | . | TGCGCCAGCAGCTCAGGGCAGACGAACACCGGGGAGCTGTTTTTT | CASSSGQTNTGELFF
TRBJ1-3 | . | TRBV29-1 | once | TGCAGCGTTGACCCAAGGGGGGCTGGAAACACCATATATTTT | CSVDPRGAGNTIYF
TRBJ2-1 | . | TRBV11-3 | . | TGTGCCAGCAGCGAAGGGGAGAATGAGCAGTTCTTC | CASSEGENEQFF
TRBJ2-7 | . | TRBV29-1 | . | TGCAGCGTTTATAAATCAGAGGGCGAGCAGTACTTC | CSVYKSEGEQYF
TRBJ1-5 | . | TRBV4-3 | . | TGCGCCAGCAGCCCTGGTAGGGCGATAAGCAATCAGCCCCAGCATTTT | CASSPGRAISNQPQHF
TRBJ1-2 | . | TRBV29-1 | . | TGCAGCGTTCCGGGGGACTATGGCTACACCTTC | CSVPGDYGYTF
TRBJ1-6 | . | TRBV13 | . | TGTGCCAGCAGCTTAATGATGGAAAACGATTCACCCCTCCACTTT | CASSLMMENDSPLHF
TRBJ1-2 | . | TRBV29-1 | few | TGCAGCGTTGGGCCGTTAGGCGGGTACGGCTACACCTTC | CSVGPLGGYGYTF
TRBJ1-2 | . | TRBV5-6 | . | TGTGCCAGCAGCCTCGGACGGACCTATGGCTACACCTTC | CASSLGRTYGYTF
TRBJ2-2 | . | TRBV27 | few | TGTGCCAGCAGTTCCCCCAGGACGAACACCGGGGAGCTGTTTTTT | CASSSPRTNTGELFF
TRBJ2-5 | . | TRBV4-3 | . | TGCGCCAGCAGCCAAGATTGGGACGGCTCCGAGACCCAGTACTTC | CASSQDWDGSETQYF